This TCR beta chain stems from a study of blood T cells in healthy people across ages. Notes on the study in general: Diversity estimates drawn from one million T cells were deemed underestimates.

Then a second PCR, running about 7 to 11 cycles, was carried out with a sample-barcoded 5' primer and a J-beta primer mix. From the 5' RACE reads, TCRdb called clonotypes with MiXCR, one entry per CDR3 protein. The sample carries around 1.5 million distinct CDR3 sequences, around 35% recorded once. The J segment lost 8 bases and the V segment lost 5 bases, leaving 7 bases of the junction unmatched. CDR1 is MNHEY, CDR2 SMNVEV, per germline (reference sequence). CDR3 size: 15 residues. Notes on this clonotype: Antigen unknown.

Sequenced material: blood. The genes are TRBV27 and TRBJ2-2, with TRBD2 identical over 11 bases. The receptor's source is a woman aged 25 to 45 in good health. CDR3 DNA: TGTGCCAGCAGTGACCTAGCGGGAGGAAGGGGGGAGCTGTTTTTT. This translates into CASSDLAGGRGELFF.